The TCR beta chain under discussion was sequenced for a study of control samples from healthy donors and cancer patients. The table came from immunoSEQ multiplex PCR; TCRdb's copy has only in-frame clones and leaves some out. This sample's clone table lists some 190,000 clones. Material for sequencing was blood. This sequence was found in a woman in her 30s in good health.

In nucleotides, the CDR3 is TGTGCCAGCAGCCCACAGGTAGGAACTGAAGCTTTCTTT. Translating it yields CASSPQVGTEAFF. V and J are TRBV5-6 and TRBJ1-1, with D tentatively TRBD1 (5 bases). Trimming took 4 bases from V and 5 from J, leaving 12 bases between them. The CDR3 extends over 13 amino acids. Per germline, CDR1 SGHDT and CDR2 YYEEEE.